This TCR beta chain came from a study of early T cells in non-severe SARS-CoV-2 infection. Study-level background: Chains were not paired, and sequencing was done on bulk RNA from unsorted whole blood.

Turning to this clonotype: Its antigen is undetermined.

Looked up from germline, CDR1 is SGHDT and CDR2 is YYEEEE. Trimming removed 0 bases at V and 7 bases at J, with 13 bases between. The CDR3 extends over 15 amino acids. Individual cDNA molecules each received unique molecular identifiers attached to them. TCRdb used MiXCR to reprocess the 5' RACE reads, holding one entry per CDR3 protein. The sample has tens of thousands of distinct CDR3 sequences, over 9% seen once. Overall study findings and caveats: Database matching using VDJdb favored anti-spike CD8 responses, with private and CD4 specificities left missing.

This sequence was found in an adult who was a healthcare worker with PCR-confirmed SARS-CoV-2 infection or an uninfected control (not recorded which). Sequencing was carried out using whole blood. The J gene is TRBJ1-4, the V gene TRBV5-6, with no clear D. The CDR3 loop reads CASSLGVKVGEKLFF. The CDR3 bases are TGTGCCAGCAGCTTGGGAGTCAAGGTTGGTGAAAAACTGTTTTTT. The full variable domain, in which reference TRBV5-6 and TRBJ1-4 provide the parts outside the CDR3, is DAGVTQSPTHLIKTRGQQVTLRCSPKSGHDTVSWYQQALGQGPQFIFQYYEEEERQRGNFPDRFSGHQFPNYSSELNVNALLLGDSALYLCASSLGVKVGEKLFFGSGTQLSVL.